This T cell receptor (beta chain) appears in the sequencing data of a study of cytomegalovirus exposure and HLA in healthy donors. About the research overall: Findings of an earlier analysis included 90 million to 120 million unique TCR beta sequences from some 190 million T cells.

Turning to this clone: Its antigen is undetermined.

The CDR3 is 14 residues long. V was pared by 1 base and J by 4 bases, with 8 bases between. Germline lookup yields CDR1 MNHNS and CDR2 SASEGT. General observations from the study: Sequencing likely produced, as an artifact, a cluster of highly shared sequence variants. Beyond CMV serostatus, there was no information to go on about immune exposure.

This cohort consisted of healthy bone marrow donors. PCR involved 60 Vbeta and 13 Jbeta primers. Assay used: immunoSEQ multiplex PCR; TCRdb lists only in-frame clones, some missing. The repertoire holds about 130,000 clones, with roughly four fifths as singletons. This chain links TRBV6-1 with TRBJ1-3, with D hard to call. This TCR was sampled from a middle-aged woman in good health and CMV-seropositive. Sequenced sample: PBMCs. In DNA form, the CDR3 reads TGTGCCAGCAGTGAAGTGCTCGGGGGAAACACCATATATTTT. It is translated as CASSEVLGGNTIYF.